Sequencing of this TCR beta chain was carried out in a study of blood T cell repertoires in COVID-19. Per the authors' pipeline: Counts of nucleated cells, estimated from reference gene primer amplification, were obtained. Clones were read by immunoSEQ multiplex PCR, and TCRdb kept only the in-frame ones, dropping some. The V and J calls and clone size were taken over from that table, and D and trimming were inferred from the DNA. The data show roughly 180,000 clones, around 88% seen once. The CDR3 extends over 13 amino acids. In germline, CDR1 is WSHSY, CDR2 SAAADI. Germline trimming cut 5 bases from V and 4 bases from J; bases unmatched to any gene: 3.

The chain links TRBV10-2 to TRBJ2-3, with TRBD2 identical over 7 bases. The origin of this receptor is a woman in her 30s with acute or convalescent COVID-19. Sample: peripheral blood. CDR3 DNA: TGCGCCAGCAGTCCTCTAGCGGCAGATACGCAGTATTTT. As protein: CASSPLAADTQYF.